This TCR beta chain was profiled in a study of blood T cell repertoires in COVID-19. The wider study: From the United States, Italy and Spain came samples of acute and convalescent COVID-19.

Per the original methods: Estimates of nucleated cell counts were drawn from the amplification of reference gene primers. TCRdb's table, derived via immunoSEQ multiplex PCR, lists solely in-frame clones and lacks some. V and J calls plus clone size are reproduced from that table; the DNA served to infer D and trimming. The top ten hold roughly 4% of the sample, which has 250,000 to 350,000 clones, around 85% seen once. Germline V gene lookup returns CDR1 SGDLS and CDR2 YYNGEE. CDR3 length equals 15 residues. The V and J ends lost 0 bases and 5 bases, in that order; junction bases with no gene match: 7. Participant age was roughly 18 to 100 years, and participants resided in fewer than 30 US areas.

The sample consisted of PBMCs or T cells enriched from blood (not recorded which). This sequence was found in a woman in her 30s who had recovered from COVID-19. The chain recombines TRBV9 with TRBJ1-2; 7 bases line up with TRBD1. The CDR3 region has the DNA TGTGCCAGCAGCGTAGGAGACAGGGCGGATTATGGCTACACCTTC. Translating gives CASSVGDRADYGYTF.